The 32 T cell receptor beta chains below all came from one sample that was sequenced in a study of T-cell reconstitution after alpha-beta-depleted transplantation in children. Using unique molecular identifiers, the investigators prepared the TCRbeta library. TCRdb re-analysed the PCR reads in MiXCR, keeping a single row per CDR3 protein. Of some 600,000 distinct CDR3 sequences in the sample, 13% were seen once. The specimen was PBMCs, mostly from graft donor cells, collected 360 days after TCRalphabeta/CD19-depleted stem cell transplant. These receptors came from a male patient aged 10 to 17 who had a stem cell transplant for acute myeloid leukemia, so the T cells may come from the graft donor.

The chain has TRBV14 and TRBJ2-1, with 7 nucleotides matching TRBD2. V dropped 5 bases and J dropped 7; count of bases not matched to a gene: 11. CDR3 length: 15 amino acids. CDR1 SGHDN and CDR2 FVKESK come from the germline V gene. CDR3 sequence: CASSWLAGVGNEQFF. DNA for the CDR3: TGTGCCAGCAGCTGGCTGGCGGGAGTGGGAAATGAGCAGTTCTTC.

This clonotype was seen at least ten times. The rearrangement joins TRBV29-1 to TRBJ1-1, with D perhaps TRBD1 (5 bases). Germline V gene lookup returns CDR1 SQVTM and CDR2 ANQGSEA. The ends were cut back, 7 bases at V and 10 bases at J, with 13 bases in the middle. The CDR3 consists of 10 residues. As DNA, the CDR3 is TGCAGCGCCCGGGCGGGGGTAGCTTTCTTT. As protein: CSARAGVAFF.

The sample holds a few counts of this clonotype. The rearrangement uses TRBV24-1 and TRBJ2-1; 9 positions agree with TRBD2. Trimming took 3 bases from V and 3 from J; bases not matched to a gene: 8. The CDR3 is 17 amino acids. Per the germline V gene, CDR1 is KGHDR and CDR2 is SFDVKD. The CDR3 here is CATSDTSGLAVYNEQFF. DNA of the CDR3: TGTGCCACCAGTGATACGTCGGGACTAGCAGTCTACAATGAGCAGTTCTTC.

This clonotype showed up just a few times. The genes are TRBV2 and TRBJ1-2, with D tentatively TRBD1 (5 bases). Trimming left V 7 bases short and J 8 bases short, with 20 bases between. The germline V gene encodes CDR1 SNHLY and CDR2 FYNNEI. The CDR3 is 14 residues long. The DNA of the CDR3 is TGTGCCAGCACCCGGGACCGCGCTATAGGGGGCTACACCTTC. Translation: CASTRDRAIGGYTF.

This chain uses TRBV4-2 with TRBJ2-7; D is undetermined. CDR1 is LGHNA and CDR2 is YNFKEQ in the germline V gene. The V end was cut by 1 base, the J end by 5 bases, with 6 bases between. The CDR3 is 12 residues long. Written as DNA, the CDR3 is TGTGCCAGCAGCCAAGTCACCGACGAGCAGTACTTC. The encoded protein is CASSQVTDEQYF.

This clonotype appeared a few times. V usage is TRBV7-2 and J usage is TRBJ2-7; D not certain. This CDR3 is 16 amino acids long. Germline assignment: CDR1 SGHTA and CDR2 FQGNSA. Deletions cut 5 bases from V and 2 bases from J, with 19 bases between. The CDR3 is CASSDIRRTATYEQYF. In DNA, the CDR3 is TGTGCCAGCAGCGATATACGTCGGACCGCGACCTACGAGCAGTACTTC.

This clonotype has more than one count but fewer than ten. V usage is TRBV7-2 and J usage is TRBJ2-3; 7 nucleotides line up with TRBD2. Looked up from germline, CDR1 is SGHTA and CDR2 is FQGNSA. The length of the CDR3 is 17 residues. The J segment lost 4 bases and the V segment lost 5 bases, leaving 15 bases of the junction unmatched. The CDR3 region has the DNA TGTGCCAGCAGCACTACAACTAGCGTTAGAGGGGCAGATACGCAGTATTTT. Its protein is CASSTTTSVRGADTQYF.

The chain couples TRBV29-1 to TRBJ1-2, with D unresolved. Trimming stripped 7 bases from V and 7 bases from J, with 13 bases between. Germline V CDR1 and CDR2: SQVTM, ANQGSEA. The CDR3 totals 11 residues. CDR3 sequence (DNA): TGCAGCGCTAAATCTGGGTTTGGCTACACCTTC. The encoded protein is CSAKSGFGYTF.

The chain is built from TRBV7-6 and TRBJ1-1; perhaps TRBD1 as D (6 bases). CDR1 is SGHVS and CDR2 is FNYEAQ in the germline V gene. Trimming removed 5 bases from V and 8 bases from J, with 15 bases in between. The CDR3 covers 13 residues. The CDR3 nucleotides read TGTGCCAGCAGCCGAGGGGTAGGGGGAGAAGCTTTCTTT. Amino acid sequence: CASSRGVGGEAFF.

The J gene is TRBJ2-5, the V gene TRBV11-3; no definite D call. The V and J ends lost 4 bases and 5 bases respectively, with 11 bases between them. This CDR3 spans 13 amino acids. In germline, CDR1 is SGHNT, CDR2 YENEEA. The CDR3 loop is CASSSTTRETQYF. The DNA of the CDR3 is TGTGCCAGCAGCTCGACGACACGCGAGACCCAGTACTTC.

V gene TRBV18 combines with J gene TRBJ2-5; TRBD2 matches at 7 bases. Germline V CDR1 and CDR2: KGHSH, LQKENI. J gave up 5 bases and V 4 bases, and 10 bases lay outside the gene matches. The CDR3 is made up of 15 amino acids. CDR3 region: CASSLGSGISETQYF. Written as DNA, the CDR3 is TGTGCCAGCTCACTCGGCAGCGGGATCAGTGAGACCCAGTACTTC.

This clonotype has only a few counts. The chain uses TRBV29-1 and TRBJ1-1; 7 nucleotides line up with TRBD1. V shed 7 bases and J 0 bases; nucleotides not matched to a gene: 8. The CDR3 totals 14 residues. CDR1 is SQVTM and CDR2 is ANQGSEA in the germline V gene. CDR3 DNA sequence: TGCAGCGCCCGACAGGGACCGATGAACACTGAAGCTTTCTTT. It translates to CSARQGPMNTEAFF.

The chain is built from TRBV20-1 and TRBJ2-3, with D possibly matching TRBD1 (6 bases). This CDR3 region has 14 residues. Deletions cut 4 bases from V and 6 bases from J, with 17 bases between. Germline V CDR1 and CDR2: DFQATT, SNEGSKA (reference sequence). The CDR3 protein is CSATLPGQWDTQYF. The CDR3 DNA reads TGCAGTGCTACCCTCCCGGGACAATGGGATACGCAGTATTTT.

This sequence joins TRBV6-2 or TRBV6-3 and TRBJ2-1; possibly TRBD2 for D (6 bases). Trimming took off 5 bases at V and 5 bases at J, with 13 bases between the two ends. The CDR3 sequence is 14 residues long. Germline CDR1 reads MNHEY; CDR2 reads SVGEGT. CDR3 residues: CASSRAGTHNEQFF. The CDR3 DNA sequence: TGTGCCAGCAGTCGGGCGGGGACTCACAATGAGCAGTTCTTC.

This clonotype has just a few counts. This chain uses TRBV11-1 with TRBJ2-1; 7 bases are shared with TRBD2. The CDR3 runs 20 residues. Losses at the gene ends were 4 bases for V and 1 base for J; bases not matched to a gene: 19. Germline V lookup: CDR1 SGHAT, CDR2 FQDESV (reference sequence). The CDR3 coding sequence is TGTGCCAGCAGCTGGGGGACGAGGACGGGGAGGGGTGCATCCTACAATGAGCAGTTCTTC. Its protein product is CASSWGTRTGRGASYNEQFF.

The chain recombines TRBV6-2 or TRBV6-3 with TRBJ2-2, with TRBD2 matching over 14 bases. This CDR3 contains 18 residues. Unmatched junction bases numbered 13, after V lost 6 bases and J lost 7 bases. Germline V gene sequence: CDR1 MNHEY, CDR2 SVGEGT. CDR3 DNA sequence: TGTGCCAGCAGACCCCCGGGACTAGCGGGAGTCAGAGGCGGGGAGCTGTTTTTT. It encodes CASRPPGLAGVRGGELFF.

This clonotype appeared a few times. This chain connects TRBV12-5 to TRBJ2-7, with D perhaps matching TRBD1 (6 bases). V lost 8 bases, J lost 4 bases, and 15 bases lay in between. This CDR3 comprises 13 residues. Germline lookup yields CDR1 LGHNT and CDR2 FRNRAP. The CDR3 here is CASSTGSAYEQYF. CDR3 nucleotide sequence: TGTGCTAGTTCTACAGGGTCCGCATACGAGCAGTACTTC.

The rearrangement links TRBV20-1 to TRBJ1-6; D possibly corresponds to TRBD1 (5 bases). V lost 5 bases and J 0 bases, leaving 11 bases between the germline ends. The CDR3 consists of 15 residues. The V gene's germline CDR1 is DFQATT and CDR2 SNEGSKA (reference sequence). CDR3 coding DNA: TGCAGTGCTCAACAGGAACTCTCCTATAATTCACCCCTCCACTTT. Translation gives CSAQQELSYNSPLHF.

The chain links TRBV4-3 to TRBJ2-7; D is unclear. V lost 4 bases and J 4 bases, leaving 20 bases between the germline ends. This CDR3 is 16 amino acids long. In germline, CDR1 is LGHNA, CDR2 YSLEER. CDR3 protein: CASSRSLAEPTYEQYF. The CDR3 DNA is TGCGCCAGCAGCCGGTCACTTGCGGAGCCGACATACGAGCAGTACTTC.

The genes are TRBV4-3 and TRBJ2-1, with a tentative D call TRBD2 (6 bases). CDR3 size: 17 residues. V was cut by 0 bases and J by 0 bases, with 12 bases left in between. The germline V gene encodes CDR1 LGHNA and CDR2 YSLEER. CDR3 bases: TGCGCCAGCAGCCAAGATGGTCGGGACTCCTCCTACAATGAGCAGTTCTTC. This sequence encodes CASSQDGRDSSYNEQFF.

The CDR3 DNA reads as TGTGCCAGTAGTATAGACGGCTACGAGCAGTACTTC. Protein sequence: CASSIDGYEQYF. The chain carries TRBV19 and TRBJ2-7; D unclear. V lost 0 bases and J 3 bases, leaving 3 bases between the germline ends. The CDR3 contains 12 residues. From germline, CDR1 is LNHDA and CDR2 SQIVND (reference sequence).

CDR3 amino acids: CASSLLSGRALHEQYF. As DNA, the CDR3 is TGTGCCAGCAGTCTGCTTAGCGGGAGGGCCTTACACGAGCAGTACTTC. The J gene is TRBJ2-7, the V gene TRBV27; 11 nucleotides match TRBD2. The CDR3 consists of 16 residues. The V gene end was trimmed by 5 bases and the J gene end by 5 bases; junction bases not matched to a gene: 11. Germline V lookup: CDR1 MNHEY, CDR2 SMNVEV (reference sequence).

The genes are TRBV10-3 and TRBJ2-2; 11 bases are a match to TRBD2. CDR3 size: 19 residues. The germline V gene has CDR1 ENHRY and CDR2 SYGVKD. The V gene end was trimmed by 7 bases and the J gene end by 4 bases; junction bases not matched to a gene: 17. For the CDR3, the DNA is TGTGCCATCAAGCTGGGACTAGCGGACCCGAAGCCCTCCACCGGGGAGCTGTTTTTT. Its protein is CAIKLGLADPKPSTGELFF.

This clonotype was recorded many times. The chain uses TRBV10-3 and TRBJ2-6; D unclear. V was shortened by 6 bases and J by 0 bases, with 6 bases between the two germline ends. Germline assignment: CDR1 ENHRY and CDR2 SYGVKD. The CDR3 extends over 14 amino acids. The CDR3 bases are TGTGCCATCAGCCCTCACTCTGGGGCCAACGTCCTGACTTTC. Translating it yields CAISPHSGANVLTF.

V gene TRBV20-1 combines with J gene TRBJ2-7; D is undetermined. Germline CDR1 is DFQATT and CDR2 is SNEGSKA (reference sequence). V lost 6 bases, J lost 3 bases, and 9 bases lay in between. CDR3 length: 11 amino acids. CDR3 amino acids: CSAPAFYEQYF. The CDR3 region has the DNA TGCAGTGCCCCGGCCTTCTACGAGCAGTACTTC.

This chain links TRBV27 with TRBJ2-1, with 14 nucleotides matching TRBD2. The CDR3 contains 18 residues. J gave up 7 bases and V 3 bases, and 11 bases lay outside the gene matches. CDR1 and CDR2 from the germline V gene are MNHEY and SMNVEV (reference sequence). The CDR3 reads CASSLLEGLAGVGNEQFF. The CDR3 coding sequence is TGTGCCAGCAGTTTGTTAGAGGGACTAGCGGGAGTGGGGAATGAGCAGTTCTTC.

As to this clonotype: One junction end does not reproduce the germline sequence, and a read error may be involved. J is TRBJ1-1 and V is TRBV10-3; TRBD1 is a possible D gene (5 bases). In germline, CDR1 is ENHRY, CDR2 SYGVKD. This CDR3 has 12 amino acids. The CDR3 reads CAIRDTGASEGF. CDR3 nucleotides: TGTGCCATCAGGGACACAGGAGCTTCGGAGGGCTTT.

This clonotype has just a few counts. This chain connects TRBV28 to TRBJ2-2; 7 nucleotides agree with TRBD1. The germline CDR1 and CDR2 sequences are MDHEN and SYDVKM. V was pared by 11 bases and J by 4 bases, with 10 bases of the junction left unmatched. The CDR3 covers 14 residues. The CDR3 region has the DNA TGTGCCTTAGGGGGCAGGGGCTTCACCGGGGAGCTGTTTTTT. Amino acids: CALGGRGFTGELFF.

This clonotype appeared a few times. This CDR3 is CASTTTASVGTNEKLFF. CDR3 bases: TGTGCCAGCACCACGACCGCCTCGGTGGGGACTAATGAAAAACTGTTTTTT. The chain uses TRBV5-5 and TRBJ1-4; no definite D call. This CDR3 spans 17 amino acids. The V end was cut by 6 bases, the J end by 2 bases, with 20 bases between. The germline CDR1 and CDR2 sequences are SGHKS and YYEKEE (reference sequence).

J is TRBJ1-2 and V is TRBV28; TRBD1 agrees at 9 bases. The trim removed 7 bases at V and 7 bases at J, leaving 19 bases unmatched. Looked up from germline, CDR1 is MDHEN and CDR2 is SYDVKM. The CDR3 sequence is 17 residues long. CDR3 DNA: TGTGCCAGCAAAAGGTCAGGACAGGGGCCGCAGTGGAGTGGCTACACCTTC. Its protein product is CASKRSGQGPQWSGYTF.

This clonotype was observed a few times. The chain joins TRBV29-1 to TRBJ2-2, with 8 bases lining up with TRBD2. The CDR3 spans 14 residues. Germline CDR1 SQVTM, CDR2 ANQGSEA. The junction had 10 bases not matched to a gene; V was cut back by 7 bases and J by 6 bases. CDR3 amino acids: CSAEAGEGPGELFF. CDR3 nucleotides: TGCAGCGCCGAAGCGGGAGAGGGACCCGGGGAGCTGTTTTTT.

The chain has TRBV28 and TRBJ2-6; a possible D gene is TRBD2 (5 bases). The CDR3 runs to 16 residues. The V end was cut by 7 bases, the J end by 0 bases, with 13 bases between. Germline V CDR1 and CDR2: MDHEN, SYDVKM. CDR3 sequence: CASTSTGVSGANVLTF. CDR3 bases: TGTGCCAGCACCTCAACCGGGGTCTCTGGGGCCAACGTCCTGACTTTC.